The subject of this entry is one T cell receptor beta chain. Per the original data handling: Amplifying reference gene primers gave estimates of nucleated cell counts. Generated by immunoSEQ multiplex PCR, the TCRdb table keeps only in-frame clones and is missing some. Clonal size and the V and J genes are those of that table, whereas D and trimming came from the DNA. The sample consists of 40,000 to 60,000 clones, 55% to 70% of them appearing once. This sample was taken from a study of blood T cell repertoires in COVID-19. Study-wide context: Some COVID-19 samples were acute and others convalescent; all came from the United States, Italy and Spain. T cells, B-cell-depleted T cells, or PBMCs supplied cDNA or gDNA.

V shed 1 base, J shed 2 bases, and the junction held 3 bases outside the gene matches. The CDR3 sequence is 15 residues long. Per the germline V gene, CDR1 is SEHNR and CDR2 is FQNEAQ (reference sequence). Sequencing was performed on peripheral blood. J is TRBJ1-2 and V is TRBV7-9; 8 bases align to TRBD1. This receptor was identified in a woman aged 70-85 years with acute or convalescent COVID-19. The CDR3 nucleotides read TGTGCCAGCAGCTTAGGGCAGGGGGCGAACTATGGCTACACCTTC. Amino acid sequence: CASSLGQGANYGYTF.